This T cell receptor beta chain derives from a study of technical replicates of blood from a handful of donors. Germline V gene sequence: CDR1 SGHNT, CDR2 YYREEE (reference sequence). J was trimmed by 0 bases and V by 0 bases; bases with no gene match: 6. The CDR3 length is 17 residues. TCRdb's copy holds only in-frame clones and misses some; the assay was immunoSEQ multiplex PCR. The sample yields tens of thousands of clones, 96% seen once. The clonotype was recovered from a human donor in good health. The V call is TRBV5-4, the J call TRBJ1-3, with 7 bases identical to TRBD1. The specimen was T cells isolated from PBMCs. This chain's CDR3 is CASSLAIGTVSGNTIYF. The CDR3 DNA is TGTGCCAGCAGCTTGGCCATTGGGACAGTCTCTGGAAACACCATATATTTT.